Listed below are T cell receptor beta chains from one sample, sequenced in a study of T cell responses to AZD1222 COVID-19 vaccine. Sequencing used immunoSEQ multiplex PCR; TCRdb keeps in-frame clones, though not all of them. The table lists around 79,000 clones, 87% of them singletons. The sequencing used peripheral blood, collected on day 0 of AZD1222 vaccination. These TCRs come from an adult in good health. Both conserved end residues are part of each CDR3. Where a row states a size, it is once, few, many or the class of an expanded clone; other rows omit it.

clone_size,v_call,j_call,cdr3_aa
-,TRBV9,TRBJ1-2,CASSAQGAGYTF
-,TRBV10-3,TRBJ1-2,CAISDSGDGFLGYTF
once,TRBV7-9,TRBJ1-1,CASSLGQGLNEAFF
-,TRBV3-1/TRBV3-2,TRBJ1-6,CASRIAGSSYNSPLHF
-,TRBV7-2,TRBJ1-5,CASSLGSSGQGPQHF
-,TRBV20-1,TRBJ1-2,CSASFQGPTNGYTF
-,TRBV9,TRBJ1-1,CASSVGAGRDTEAFF
-,TRBV11-1,TRBJ2-1,CASSLSNNEQFF
-,TRBV6-5,TRBJ1-5,CASTGTRGGNQPQHF
-,TRBV20-1,TRBJ2-3,CSEEDTQYF
-,TRBV2,TRBJ2-3,CASSELGTVITDTQYF
once,TRBV10-2,TRBJ2-3,CASSGTSADFDTQYF
-,TRBV24-1,TRBJ2-1,CATSDGWGTEQFF
once,TRBV7-8,TRBJ1-4,CASSLGTQEKLFF
few,TRBV6-5,TRBJ2-7,CASSYERGDYEQYF
-,TRBV7-9,TRBJ2-4,CASSFYVHIQYF
-,TRBV5-1,TRBJ2-1,CASSLAGGLTYNEQFF
once,TRBV11-2,TRBJ2-4,CASSSRQGIIQYF
-,TRBV27,TRBJ1-2,CASSPRRGGYGYTF
-,TRBV30,TRBJ1-6,CAWSGSGGSYNSPLHF